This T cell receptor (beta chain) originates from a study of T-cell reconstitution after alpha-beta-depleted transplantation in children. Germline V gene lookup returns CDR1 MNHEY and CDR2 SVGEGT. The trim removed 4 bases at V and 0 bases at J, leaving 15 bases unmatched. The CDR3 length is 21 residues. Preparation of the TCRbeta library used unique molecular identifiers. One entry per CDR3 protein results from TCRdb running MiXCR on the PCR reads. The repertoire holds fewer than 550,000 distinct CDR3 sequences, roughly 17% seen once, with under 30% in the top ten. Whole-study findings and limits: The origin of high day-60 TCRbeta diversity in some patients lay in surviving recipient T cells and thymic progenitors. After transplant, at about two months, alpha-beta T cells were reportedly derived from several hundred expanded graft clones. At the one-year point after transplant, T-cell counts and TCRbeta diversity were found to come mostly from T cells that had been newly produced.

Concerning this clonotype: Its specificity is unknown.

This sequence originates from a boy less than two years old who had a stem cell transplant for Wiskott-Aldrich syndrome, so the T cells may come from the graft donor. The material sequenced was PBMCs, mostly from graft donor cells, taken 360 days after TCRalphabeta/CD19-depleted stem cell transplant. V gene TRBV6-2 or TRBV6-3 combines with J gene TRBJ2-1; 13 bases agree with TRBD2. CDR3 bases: TGTGCCAGCAGTTTTTCGAGACTAGCGGGAGGTCCAACTTCCTCCTACAATGAGCAGTTCTTC. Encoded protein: CASSFSRLAGGPTSSYNEQFF.